Listed here are 23 T cell receptor beta chains from one sample, sequenced in a study of T-cell reconstitution after alpha-beta-depleted transplantation in children. Unique molecular identifiers featured in how the TCRbeta library was prepared. TCRdb reprocessed the PCR reads with MiXCR, giving one entry per CDR3 protein. The sample holds about 78,000 distinct CDR3 sequences, less than 15% seen once. The specimen comprised PBMCs, mostly from graft donor cells, sampled 180 days after TCRalphabeta/CD19-depleted stem cell transplant. The origin of the receptors is a male patient aged 2 to 10 who had a stem cell transplant for acute lymphoblastic leukemia, so the T cells may come from the graft donor.

This chain joins TRBV7-9 and TRBJ2-7; maybe TRBD1 (5 bases). Per the germline V gene, CDR1 is SEHNR and CDR2 is FQNEAQ (reference sequence). The CDR3 is made up of 15 amino acids. Trimming stripped 4 bases from V and 0 bases from J, with 13 bases between. In DNA form, the CDR3 reads TGTGCCAGCAGCTACCTACAGGATAGCTCCTACGAGCAGTACTTC. Its translation: CASSYLQDSSYEQYF.

J is TRBJ2-1 and V is TRBV7-2, with 9 nucleotides matching TRBD2. V shed 5 bases, J shed 3 bases, and the junction held 11 bases outside the gene matches. The CDR3 length is 17 residues. Germline CDR1 SGHTA, CDR2 FQGNSA. The CDR3 loop reads CASSRKKMTSGYNEQFF. As DNA, the CDR3 is TGTGCCAGCAGCCGGAAAAAGATGACTAGCGGCTACAATGAGCAGTTCTTC.

This clonotype came up many times. V is TRBV12-3 or TRBV12-4 and J is TRBJ2-2, with D tentatively TRBD2 (5 bases). This CDR3 region has 17 residues. Trimming cost V 4 bases and J 4 bases, with 19 bases left between them. CDR3 sequence (DNA): TGTGCCAGCAGTTCCACTCAGGTCCCTGGAGGCACCGGGGAGCTGTTTTTT. Its translation: CASSSTQVPGGTGELFF.

V is TRBV28 and J is TRBJ1-1; TRBD1 is a possible D gene (5 bases). This CDR3 region has 15 residues. The germline V gene has CDR1 MDHEN and CDR2 SYDVKM. The germline V and J ends were trimmed by 5 bases and 3 bases, with 16 bases remaining between them. This CDR3 is CASSRLRGGDTEAFF. The CDR3 DNA is TGTGCCAGCAGTCGTTTGAGGGGAGGGGACACTGAAGCTTTCTTT.

This sequence joins TRBV6-4 and TRBJ2-1; 8 nucleotides match TRBD2. This CDR3 region has 15 residues. The germline V gene encodes CDR1 MRHNA and CDR2 SNTAGT. V gave up 3 bases and J gave up 4 bases; unmatched junction bases: 5. The CDR3 nucleotides read TGTGCCAGCAGTGATACCGGGACTAGGTACAATGAGCAGTTCTTC. Its translation is CASSDTGTRYNEQFF.

The chain carries TRBV9 and TRBJ2-5, with 8 bases matching TRBD2. This CDR3 spans 17 amino acids. CDR1 is SGDLS, CDR2 YYNGEE, per germline. V was pared by 1 base and J by 1 base, with 9 bases of the junction left unmatched. CDR3 loop: CASSVSVHGGGQETQYF. CDR3 DNA: TGTGCCAGCAGCGTATCAGTTCACGGGGGGGGCCAAGAGACCCAGTACTTC.

This clonotype turned up a few times. The V gene is TRBV5-1, the J gene TRBJ2-7; D is undetermined. The CDR3 spans 15 residues. V was trimmed by 0 bases and J by 0 bases, leaving 10 bases between them. Germline CDR1 SGHRS, CDR2 YFSETQ. Here the CDR3 reads CASSLAFRSSYEQYF. CDR3 sequence (DNA): TGCGCCAGCAGCTTGGCCTTCCGGAGCTCCTACGAGCAGTACTTC.

This chain uses TRBV4-3 with TRBJ1-1; perhaps TRBD1 as D (6 bases). Per the germline V gene, CDR1 is LGHNA and CDR2 is YSLEER. V dropped 0 bases and J dropped 2 bases, with 16 bases sitting between them. The CDR3 runs 17 residues. CDR3 nucleotide sequence: TGCGCCAGCAGCCAAGAACGGGGGCGGTTCCGAAACACTGAAGCTTTCTTT. It codes for CASSQERGRFRNTEAFF.

The chain joins TRBV6-6 to TRBJ1-4; TRBD1 is a possible D gene (5 bases). Trimming left V 6 bases short and J 7 bases short, with 12 bases between. Germline CDR1 reads MNHNY; CDR2 reads SVGAGI (reference sequence). This CDR3 comprises 13 residues. The CDR3: CASRHGGGEKLFF. CDR3 sequence (DNA): TGTGCCAGCAGGCACGGGGGAGGTGAAAAACTGTTTTTT.

This clonotype was counted ten times or more. The rearrangement joins TRBV7-2 to TRBJ2-5, with D uncertain. Trimming cost V 4 bases and J 5 bases, with 8 bases left between them. Germline CDR1 SGHTA, CDR2 FQGNSA. CDR3 size: 12 residues. The CDR3 nucleotides read TGTGCCAGCAGCTGGATAAGGGAGACCCAGTACTTC. This encodes CASSWIRETQYF.

This chain links TRBV5-1 with TRBJ1-3, with D unresolved. Trimming took 2 bases from V and 0 from J, leaving 15 bases between them. This CDR3 has 17 residues. Germline CDR1 SGHRS, CDR2 YFSETQ. The CDR3: CASSLEKALFSGNTIYF. The CDR3 DNA sequence: TGCGCCAGCAGCTTAGAGAAGGCATTGTTCTCTGGAAACACCATATATTTT. The full variable domain, with the rest looked up from reference TRBV5-1 and TRBJ1-3, is KAGVTQTPRYLIKTRGQQVTLSCSPISGHRSVSWYQQTPGQGLQFLFEYFSETQRNKGNFPGRFSGRQFSNSRSEMNVSTLELGDSALYLCASSLEKALFSGNTIYFGEGSWLTVV.

This clonotype has only a few counts. The chain joins TRBV6-5 to TRBJ1-2; tentative D call: TRBD1 (6 bases). The V end lost 0 bases, the J end lost 8 bases, and 13 bases lay between the germline ends. The CDR3 runs to 14 residues. Germline V gives CDR1 MNHEY, CDR2 SVGAGI. The chain's CDR3 is CASSYSQGRYGYTF. CDR3 sequence (DNA): TGTGCCAGCAGTTACTCCCAGGGGAGATACGGCTACACCTTC.

There are many counts of this clonotype. V is TRBV6-1 and J is TRBJ1-4; 8 bases are a match to TRBD1. The V gene end was trimmed by 6 bases and the J gene end by 8 bases; junction bases not matched to a gene: 8. CDR1 is MNHNS, CDR2 SASEGT, per germline. The CDR3 loop spans 14 amino acids. The CDR3 DNA follows: TGTGCCAGCAGGATACAGGGGGAAAGCGAAAAACTGTTTTTT. Encoded protein: CASRIQGESEKLFF.

The V gene is TRBV24-1, the J gene TRBJ1-5, with TRBD1 matching 10 bases. Germline V gene data show CDR1 as KGHDR and CDR2 as SFDVKD. CDR3 length: 21 amino acids. Losses at the gene ends were 5 bases for V and 5 bases for J; bases not matched to a gene: 23. This CDR3 is CATSALSPGQGLESRDQPQHF. The DNA for the CDR3 is TGTGCCACCAGTGCCCTATCGCCGGGACAGGGGCTCGAATCGAGGGATCAGCCCCAGCATTTT.

This clonotype was recorded at least ten times. The V and J genes are TRBV4-3 and TRBJ2-7; no reliable D call. The CDR3 loop spans 14 amino acids. Between the trimmed V and J ends, which lost 3 bases and 1 base, there was a span of 10 bases. Germline CDR1 is LGHNA and CDR2 is YSLEER. The CDR3 loop is CASSHLVWSYEQYF. In DNA, the CDR3 is TGCGCCAGCAGCCACCTCGTATGGTCCTACGAGCAGTACTTC.

This clonotype was counted ten times or more. The chain uses TRBV12-3 or TRBV12-4 and TRBJ2-5; 7 bases map to TRBD1. The V gene end was trimmed by 6 bases and the J gene end by 1 base; junction bases not matched to a gene: 5. This CDR3 spans 14 amino acids. The CDR3: CASSRGQVQETQYF. CDR3 nucleotides: TGTGCCAGCAGCCGTGGACAGGTCCAAGAGACCCAGTACTTC.

This clonotype has only a few counts. The chain uses TRBV20-1 and TRBJ2-4; 13 bases are shared with TRBD2. Germline V gene lookup returns CDR1 DFQATT and CDR2 SNEGSKA (reference sequence). CDR3 size: 14 residues. V lost 6 bases, J lost 7 bases, and 6 bases stayed unmatched. CDR3 coding DNA: TGCAGTGCCCAACTAGCGGGGGGGCTGAACATTCAGTACTTC. Its protein product is CSAQLAGGLNIQYF.

The gene calls are TRBV4-3 and TRBJ2-6, with D unresolved. This CDR3 is 16 amino acids long. V was trimmed by 0 bases and J by 1 base, leaving 7 bases between them. From germline, CDR1 is LGHNA and CDR2 YSLEER. CDR3 region: CASSQESFSGANVLTF. CDR3 in DNA: TGCGCCAGCAGCCAAGAGTCATTTTCTGGGGCCAACGTCCTGACTTTC.

The chain couples TRBV5-1 to TRBJ2-3; a weak D match, TRBD2 (7 bases). Germline CDR1 reads SGHRS; CDR2 reads YFSETQ. The length of the CDR3 is 14 residues. V was clipped by 6 bases and J by 6 bases, with 17 bases between them. CDR3 in amino acids: CASMTGGLRDTQYF. The CDR3 DNA sequence: TGCGCCAGCATGACCGGGGGGCTAAGGGATACGCAGTATTTT.

The genes are TRBV27 and TRBJ1-2, with TRBD1 matching 7 bases. The germline V gene encodes CDR1 MNHEY and CDR2 SMNVEV (reference sequence). The length of the CDR3 is 13 residues. Germline trimming cut 6 bases from V and 2 bases from J; bases unmatched to any gene: 3. CDR3 DNA sequence: TGTGCCAGCAGGGCGGGACAGAACTATGGCTACACCTTC. This sequence encodes CASRAGQNYGYTF.

The V call is TRBV29-1, the J call TRBJ2-1; D may be TRBD1 (6 bases). Per the germline V gene, CDR1 is SQVTM and CDR2 is ANQGSEA. The CDR3 covers 11 residues. Trimming stripped 0 bases from V and 13 bases from J, with 10 bases between. The chain's CDR3 is CSVEDRGRQFF. The CDR3 DNA follows: TGCAGCGTTGAAGATAGGGGGAGACAGTTCTTC.

About this clonotype: Here the CDR3 omits its conserved ending phenylalanine or tryptophan, so a read error is the likely source. The J gene is TRBJ2-3, the V gene TRBV5-6; D is unclear. The germline V gene encodes CDR1 SGHDT and CDR2 YYEEEE. V gave up 3 bases and J gave up 6 bases, with 14 bases separating them. The CDR3 spans 14 residues. The CDR3 DNA is TGTGCCAGCAGCTCCATTTGGGTACCGGATACGCAGTATTTA. Translating gives CASSSIWVPDTQYL.

The rearrangement uses TRBV7-9 and TRBJ1-3; TRBD1 matches at 10 bases. This CDR3 spans 15 amino acids. Germline V lookup: CDR1 SEHNR, CDR2 FQNEAQ (reference sequence). V dropped 5 bases and J dropped 2; count of bases not matched to a gene: 3. CDR3 protein: CASSRGQGAGNTIYF. The CDR3 DNA reads as TGTGCCAGCAGCCGTGGACAGGGGGCTGGAAACACCATATATTTT.